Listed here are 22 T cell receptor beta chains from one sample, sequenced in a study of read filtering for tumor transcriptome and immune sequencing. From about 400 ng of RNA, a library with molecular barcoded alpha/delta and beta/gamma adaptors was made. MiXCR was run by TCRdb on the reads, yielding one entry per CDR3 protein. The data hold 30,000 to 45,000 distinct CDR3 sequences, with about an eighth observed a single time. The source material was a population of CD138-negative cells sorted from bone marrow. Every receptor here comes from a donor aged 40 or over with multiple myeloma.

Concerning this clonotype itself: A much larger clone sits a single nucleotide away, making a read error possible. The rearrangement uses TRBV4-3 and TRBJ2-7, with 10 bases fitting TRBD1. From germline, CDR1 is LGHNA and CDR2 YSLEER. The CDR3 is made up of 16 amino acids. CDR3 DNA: TGCGCCATCAGCCAAGATTCGTGGGACAGGGGCTACGAGCAGTACTTC. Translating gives CAISQDSWDRGYEQYF.

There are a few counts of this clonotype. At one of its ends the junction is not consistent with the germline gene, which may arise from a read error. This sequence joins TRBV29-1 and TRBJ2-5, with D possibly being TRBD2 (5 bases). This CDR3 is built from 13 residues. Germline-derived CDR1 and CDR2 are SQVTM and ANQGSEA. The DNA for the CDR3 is TGCAGTTCTCTGGGCGGGCTCCAGGAGACCCGGTACTTC. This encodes CSSLGGLQETRYF.

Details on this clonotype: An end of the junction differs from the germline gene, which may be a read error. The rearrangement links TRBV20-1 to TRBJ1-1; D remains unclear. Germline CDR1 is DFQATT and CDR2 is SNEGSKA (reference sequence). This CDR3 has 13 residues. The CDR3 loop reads CSASIGLNTEAFF. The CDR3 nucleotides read TGCAGTGCTAGTATAGGGCTGAACACAGAAGCTTTCTTT.

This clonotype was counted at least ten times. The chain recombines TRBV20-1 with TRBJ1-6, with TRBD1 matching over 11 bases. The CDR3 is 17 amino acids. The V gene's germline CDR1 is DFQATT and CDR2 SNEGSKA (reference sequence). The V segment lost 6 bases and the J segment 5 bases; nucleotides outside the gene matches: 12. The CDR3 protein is CSAKPPRDRGNNSPLHF. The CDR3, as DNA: TGCAGTGCAAAACCGCCCAGGGACAGGGGGAATAATTCACCCCTCCACTTT.

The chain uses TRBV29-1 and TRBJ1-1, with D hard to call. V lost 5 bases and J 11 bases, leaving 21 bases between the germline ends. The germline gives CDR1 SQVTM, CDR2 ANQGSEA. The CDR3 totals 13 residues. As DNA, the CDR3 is TGCAGCGTTATGTCCAAGGTGGGGAATACGGCTTTCTTT. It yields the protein CSVMSKVGNTAFF.

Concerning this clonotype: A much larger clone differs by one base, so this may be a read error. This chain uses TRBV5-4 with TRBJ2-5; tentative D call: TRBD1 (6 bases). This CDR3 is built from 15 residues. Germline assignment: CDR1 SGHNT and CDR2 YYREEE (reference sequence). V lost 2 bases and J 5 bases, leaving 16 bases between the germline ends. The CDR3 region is CASSFVKQGLETQYF. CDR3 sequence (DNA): TGTGCCAGCAGCTTTGTGAAACAGGGCTTGGAGACCCAGTACTTC.

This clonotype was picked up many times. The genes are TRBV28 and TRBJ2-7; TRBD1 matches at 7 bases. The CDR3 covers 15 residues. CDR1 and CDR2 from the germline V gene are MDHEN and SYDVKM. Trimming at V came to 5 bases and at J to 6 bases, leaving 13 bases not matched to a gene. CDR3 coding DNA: TGTGCCAGCAGTAGCCGTCAGGGGGTGATTGCCGAGCAGTACTTC. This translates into CASSSRQGVIAEQYF.

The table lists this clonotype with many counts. DNA for the CDR3: TGTGCCAGTAGTATAGTAGGGGTGAACACTGAAGCTTTCTTT. It specifies CASSIVGVNTEAFF. The chain combines TRBV19 with TRBJ1-1; D might be TRBD1 (5 bases). The germline V and J ends were trimmed by 1 base and 0 bases, with 6 bases remaining between them. The germline V gene has CDR1 LNHDA and CDR2 SQIVND (reference sequence). This CDR3 spans 14 amino acids.

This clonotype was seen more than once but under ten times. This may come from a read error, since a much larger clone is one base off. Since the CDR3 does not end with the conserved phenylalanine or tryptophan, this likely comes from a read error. In nucleotides, the CDR3 is TGCGCCAGCAACGACGCCGGAACAGCGGGAGTTTCGGAGACCCAGTACTCC. Translation gives CASNDAGTAGVSETQYS. J is TRBJ2-5 and V is TRBV5-1, with 8 bases matching TRBD2. Germline CDR1 and CDR2: SGHRS and YFSETQ. V gave up 6 bases and J gave up 5 bases; unmatched junction bases: 18. The CDR3 loop spans 17 amino acids.

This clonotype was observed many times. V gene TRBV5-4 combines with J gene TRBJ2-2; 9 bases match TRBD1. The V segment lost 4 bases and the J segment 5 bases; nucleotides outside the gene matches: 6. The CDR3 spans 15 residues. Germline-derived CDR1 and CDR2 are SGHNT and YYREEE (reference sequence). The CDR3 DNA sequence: TGTGCCAGCAGCACACCCGGGACAGGGACCGGGGAGCTGTTTTTT. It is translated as CASSTPGTGTGELFF.

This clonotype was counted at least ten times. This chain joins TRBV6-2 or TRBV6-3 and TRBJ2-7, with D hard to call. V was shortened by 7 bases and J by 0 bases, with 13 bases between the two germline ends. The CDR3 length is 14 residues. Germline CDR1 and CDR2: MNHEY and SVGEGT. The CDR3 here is CASITRRSSYEQYF. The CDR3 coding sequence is TGTGCCAGCATCACACGACGGAGCTCCTACGAGCAGTACTTC.

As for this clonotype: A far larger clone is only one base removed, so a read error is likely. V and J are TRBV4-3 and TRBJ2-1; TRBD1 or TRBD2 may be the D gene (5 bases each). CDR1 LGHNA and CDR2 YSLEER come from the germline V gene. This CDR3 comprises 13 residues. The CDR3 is CASSHEIRDPLFF. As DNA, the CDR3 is TGTGCCAGCAGCCACGAGATCAGGGACCCCCTGTTCTTC.

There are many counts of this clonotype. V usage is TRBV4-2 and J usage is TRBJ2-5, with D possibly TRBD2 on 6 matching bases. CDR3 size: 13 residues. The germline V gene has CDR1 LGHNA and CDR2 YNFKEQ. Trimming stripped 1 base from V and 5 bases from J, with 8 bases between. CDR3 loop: CASSQGAGETQYF. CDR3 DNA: TGTGCCAGCAGCCAAGGCGCGGGGGAGACCCAGTACTTC.

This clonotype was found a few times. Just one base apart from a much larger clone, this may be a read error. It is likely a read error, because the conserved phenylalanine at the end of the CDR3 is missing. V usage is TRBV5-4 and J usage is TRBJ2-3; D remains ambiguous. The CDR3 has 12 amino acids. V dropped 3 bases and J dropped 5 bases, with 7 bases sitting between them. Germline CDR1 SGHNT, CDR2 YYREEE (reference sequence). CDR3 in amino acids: CASSSLQDTQYS. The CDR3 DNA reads TGTGCCAGCAGCTCATTGCAAGATACGCAGTATTCT.

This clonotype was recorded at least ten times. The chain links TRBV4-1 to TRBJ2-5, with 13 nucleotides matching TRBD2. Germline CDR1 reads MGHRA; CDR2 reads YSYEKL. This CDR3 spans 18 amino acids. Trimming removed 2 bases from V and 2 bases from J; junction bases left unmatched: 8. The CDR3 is CASSQILAGGSGQETQYF. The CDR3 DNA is TGCGCCAGCAGCCAAATACTAGCGGGAGGGTCCGGGCAAGAGACCCAGTACTTC.

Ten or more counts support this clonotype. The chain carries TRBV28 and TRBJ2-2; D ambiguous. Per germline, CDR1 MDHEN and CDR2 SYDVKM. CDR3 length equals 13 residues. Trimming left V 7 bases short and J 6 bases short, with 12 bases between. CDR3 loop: CASILSGPGELFF. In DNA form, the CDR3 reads TGTGCCAGCATCCTCTCTGGACCCGGGGAGCTGTTTTTT.

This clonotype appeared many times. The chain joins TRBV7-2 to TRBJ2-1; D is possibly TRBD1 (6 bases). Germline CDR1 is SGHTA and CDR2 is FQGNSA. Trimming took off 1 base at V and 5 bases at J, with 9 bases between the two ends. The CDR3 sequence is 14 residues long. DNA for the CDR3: TGTGCCAGCAGCTTAGACAGGGCCCACAATGAGCAGTTCTTC. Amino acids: CASSLDRAHNEQFF.

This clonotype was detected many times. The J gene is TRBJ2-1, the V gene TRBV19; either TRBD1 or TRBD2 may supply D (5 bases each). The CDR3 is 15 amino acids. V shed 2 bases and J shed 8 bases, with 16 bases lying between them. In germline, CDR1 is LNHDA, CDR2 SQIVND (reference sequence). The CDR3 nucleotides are TGTGCCAGTAGTATAAGGGGTGGTGCCGGGGATGAGCAGTTCTTC. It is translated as CASSIRGGAGDEQFF. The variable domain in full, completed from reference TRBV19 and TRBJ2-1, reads DGGITQSPKYLFRKEGQNVTLSCEQNLNHDAMYWYRQDPGQGLRLIYYSQIVNDFQKGDIAEGYSVSREKKESFPLTVTSAQKNPTAFYLCASSIRGGAGDEQFFGPGTRLTVL.

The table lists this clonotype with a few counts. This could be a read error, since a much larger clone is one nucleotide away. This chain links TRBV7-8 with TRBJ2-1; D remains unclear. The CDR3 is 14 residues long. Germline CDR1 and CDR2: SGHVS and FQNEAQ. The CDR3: CASSFQITYNGQFF. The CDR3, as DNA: TGTGCCAGCAGCTTCCAGATAACCTACAATGGGCAGTTCTTC.

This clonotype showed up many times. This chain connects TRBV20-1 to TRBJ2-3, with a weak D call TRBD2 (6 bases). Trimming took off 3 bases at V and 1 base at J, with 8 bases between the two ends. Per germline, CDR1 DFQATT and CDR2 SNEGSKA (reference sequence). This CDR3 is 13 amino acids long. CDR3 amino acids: CSASVAGTDTQYF. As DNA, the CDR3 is TGCAGTGCTAGTGTAGCGGGCACAGATACGCAGTATTTT.

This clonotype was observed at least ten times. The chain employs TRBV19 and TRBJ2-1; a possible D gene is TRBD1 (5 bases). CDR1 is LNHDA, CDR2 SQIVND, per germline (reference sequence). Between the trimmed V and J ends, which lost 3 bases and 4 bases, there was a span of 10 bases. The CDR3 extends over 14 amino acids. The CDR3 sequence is CASSIKKGYNEQFF. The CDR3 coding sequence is TGTGCCAGTAGTATTAAGAAGGGGTACAATGAGCAGTTCTTC.

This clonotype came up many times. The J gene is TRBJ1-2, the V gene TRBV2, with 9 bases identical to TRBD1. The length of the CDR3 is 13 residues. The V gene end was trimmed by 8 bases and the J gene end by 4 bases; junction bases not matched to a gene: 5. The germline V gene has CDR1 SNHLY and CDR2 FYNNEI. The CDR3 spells CASGQGLGYGYTF. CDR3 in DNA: TGTGCCAGCGGACAGGGGTTGGGCTATGGCTACACCTTC. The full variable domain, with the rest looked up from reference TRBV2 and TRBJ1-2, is EPEVTQTPSHQVTQMGQEVILRCVPISNHLYFYWYRQILGQKVEFLVSFYNNEISEKSEIFDDQFSVERPDGSNFTLKIRSTKLEDSAMYFCASGQGLGYGYTFGSGTRLTVV.